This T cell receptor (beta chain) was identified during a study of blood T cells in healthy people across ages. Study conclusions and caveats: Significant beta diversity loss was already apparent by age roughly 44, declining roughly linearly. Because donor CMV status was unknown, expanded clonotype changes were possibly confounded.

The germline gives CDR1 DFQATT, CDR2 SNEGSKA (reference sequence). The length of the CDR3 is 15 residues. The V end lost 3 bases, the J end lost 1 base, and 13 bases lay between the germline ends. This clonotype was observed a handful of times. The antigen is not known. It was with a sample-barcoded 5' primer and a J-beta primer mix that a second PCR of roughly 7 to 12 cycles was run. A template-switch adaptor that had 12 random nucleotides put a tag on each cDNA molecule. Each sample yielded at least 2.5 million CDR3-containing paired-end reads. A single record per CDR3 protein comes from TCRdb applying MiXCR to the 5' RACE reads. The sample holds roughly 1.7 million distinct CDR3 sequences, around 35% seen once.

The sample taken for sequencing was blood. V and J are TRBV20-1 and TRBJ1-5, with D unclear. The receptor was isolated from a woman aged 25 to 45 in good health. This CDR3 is CSARSGGGSNQPQHF. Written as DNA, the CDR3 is TGCAGTGCTAGGTCAGGCGGCGGAAGCAATCAGCCCCAGCATTTT.